These T cell receptor beta chains were read from a single sample in a study of blood T cell repertoires in COVID-19. This table comes from immunoSEQ multiplex PCR, and its TCRdb copy is limited to in-frame clones, with some not included. The data show about 24,000 clones, 80% to 90% seen once. The sequenced material came from peripheral blood. All receptors derive from a man in his sixties or seventies with acute or convalescent COVID-19. Both conserved end residues are trimmed from each CDR3.

V: TRBV5-4; J: TRBJ1-6; CDR3: ASSLRQGSGSPLH
V: TRBV7-2; J: TRBJ2-3; CDR3: ASSLAGGPYTQY
V: TRBV18; J: TRBJ2-7; CDR3: ASSPRVAYEQY
V: TRBV5-1; J: TRBJ1-2; CDR3: ASSPTGSSHGYT
V: TRBV28; J: TRBJ1-5; CDR3: ASSFGGPNQPQH
V: TRBV19; J: TRBJ1-1; CDR3: ASSQQGDTEAF
V: TRBV27; J: TRBJ2-1; CDR3: ASSPGLAGGNEQF
V: TRBV11-3; J: TRBJ2-5; CDR3: ASSYGGSRGGETQY
V: TRBV4-1; J: TRBJ2-2; CDR3: ASSQRGQNTGELF
V: TRBV6-1; J: TRBJ2-2; CDR3: ASSATSGGADTGELF
V: TRBV5-8; J: TRBJ1-4; CDR3: ASSLGRRGNEKLF
V: TRBV10-3; J: TRBJ2-1; CDR3: AIRDQTGPNEQF
V: TRBV9; J: TRBJ2-7; CDR3: ASSPQGSGSYEQY
V: TRBV7-9; J: TRBJ2-2; CDR3: ASSFGANTGELF
V: TRBV25-1; J: TRBJ2-7; CDR3: ASSPRLAAHYEQY
V: TRBV9; J: TRBJ2-5; CDR3: ASSPTRGAGGFETQY
V: TRBV28; J: TRBJ2-5; CDR3: ASSYLLWTSQETQY
V: TRBV5-5; J: TRBJ1-1; CDR3: ASSWGQNTEAF
V: TRBV2; J: TRBJ1-1; CDR3: ASSDLRDTEAF
V: TRBV2; J: TRBJ2-7; CDR3: ASSEAAVKQY
V: TRBV2; J: TRBJ1-5; CDR3: ASSEPGGSNQPQH
V: TRBV5-5; J: TRBJ1-6; CDR3: ASSLEGGGSPLH
V: TRBV5-1; J: TRBJ1-2; CDR3: ASSFRGGGSGYT
V: TRBV5-6; J: TRBJ1-4; CDR3: ASSPGTGWANEKLF
V: TRBV2; J: TRBJ1-5; CDR3: ASSKEVEPQH
V: TRBV18; J: TRBJ2-7; CDR3: ASSPTPSYEQY
V: TRBV3-1/TRBV3-2; J: TRBJ1-6; CDR3: ASSQDRGSGPLH
V: TRBV5-4; J: TRBJ2-7; CDR3: ASSIPRVSEQY
V: TRBV6-5; J: TRBJ1-2; CDR3: ASSLRGAGFYGYT
V: TRBV5-1; J: TRBJ1-2; CDR3: ASSSRTGSTYGYT
V: TRBV19; J: TRBJ1-5; CDR3: ASSPGQAFNQPQH
V: TRBV3-1/TRBV3-2; J: TRBJ2-7; CDR3: ASSQVGEQY
V: TRBV5-1; J: TRBJ2-5; CDR3: ASGDPTGAETQY
V: TRBV6-4; J: TRBJ1-3; CDR3: ASSDSKVEVSSGNTIY
V: TRBV7-9; J: TRBJ1-2; CDR3: ASSSTGGNYGYT
V: TRBV5-3; J: TRBJ1-2; CDR3: ARSFDRGRSFRYGYT
V: TRBV3-1/TRBV3-2; J: TRBJ2-4; CDR3: ASSQATSGGAVAKNIQY
V: TRBV15; J: TRBJ1-5; CDR3: ATSRDLTVDQPQH
V: TRBV13; J: TRBJ1-2; CDR3: ASSFRGDTFNYGYT